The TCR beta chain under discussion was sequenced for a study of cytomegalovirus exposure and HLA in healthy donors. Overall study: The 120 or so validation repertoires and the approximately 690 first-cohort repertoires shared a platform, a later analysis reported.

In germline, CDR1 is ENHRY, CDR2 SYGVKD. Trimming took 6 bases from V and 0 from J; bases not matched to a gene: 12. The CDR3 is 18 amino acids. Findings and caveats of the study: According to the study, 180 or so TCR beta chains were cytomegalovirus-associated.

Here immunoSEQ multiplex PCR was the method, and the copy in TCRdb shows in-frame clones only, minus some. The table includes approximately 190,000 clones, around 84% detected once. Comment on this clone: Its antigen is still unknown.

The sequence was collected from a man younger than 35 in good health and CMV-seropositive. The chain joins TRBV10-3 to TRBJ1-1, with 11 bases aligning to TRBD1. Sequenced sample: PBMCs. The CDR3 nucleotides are TGTGCCATCAGGAGGGGACAGGGGGATCACCCTATGAACACTGAAGCTTTCTTT. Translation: CAIRRGQGDHPMNTEAFF.